This T cell receptor (beta chain) was identified in a study of blood T cell repertoires in COVID-19. Overall study: From the United States, Italy and Spain came samples of acute and convalescent COVID-19. Nucleic acid was either cDNA or gDNA, and it came from T cells, B-cell-depleted T cells, or PBMCs.

TCRdb's table, derived via immunoSEQ multiplex PCR, lists solely in-frame clones and lacks some. The data hold 85,000 to 120,000 clones, with roughly 90% observed a single time. CDR3 length equals 15 residues. V shed 5 bases and J shed 0 bases, with 12 bases lying between them. In germline, CDR1 is SGHTA, CDR2 FQGTGA. This receptor was obtained from a woman aged 45 to 65 with COVID-19, enrolled during active disease. The sample was peripheral blood. This chain connects TRBV7-3 to TRBJ2-3; tentative D call: TRBD2 (5 bases). CDR3 nucleotides: TGTGCCAGCAGCCCCGTAGGAGGTAGCACAGATACGCAGTATTTT. Its protein is CASSPVGGSTDTQYF. Full variable domain (remainder filled in from reference TRBV7-3 and TRBJ2-3): GAGVSQTPSNKVTEKGKYVELRCDPISGHTALYWYRQSLGQGPEFLIYFQGTGAADDSGLPNDRFFAVRPEGSVSTLKIQRTERGDSAVYLCASSPVGGSTDTQYFGPGTRLTVL.